This T cell receptor (beta chain) was documented in a study of OX40 agonist ivuxolimab in advanced cancers. Across the study: Those treated in dose escalation had hepatocellular carcinoma, melanoma, renal cell cancer or head and neck cancer.

Whole-study results and caveats: Within 6 weeks, CD4+ and CD8+ blood T cells expanded clonally at 0.1 to 3.0 mg/kg. On average, a greater number of expanded clones characterised CD8+ T cells relative to CD4+.

Using immunoSEQ multiplex PCR, the repertoire was profiled, and TCRdb retains in-frame clones only, with some absent. Of tens of thousands of clones listed, 85% are singletons. With regard to this clone: Its specificity is unknown.

This material consisted of CD4+ or CD8+ T cells sorted from blood, taken in a trial of the OX40 agonist ivuxolimab. This sequence was found in an adult with an advanced solid tumor such as melanoma, head and neck, liver or kidney cancer.

The CDR3, as DNA: TGTGCCAGCTCACCCTCCCGCCAAGAGACCCAGTACTTC. It is translated as CASSPSRQETQYF. This rearrangement joins TRBV18 to TRBJ2-5; no clear D gene. V was pared by 3 bases and J by 1 base, with 6 bases between. The V gene's germline CDR1 is KGHSH and CDR2 LQKENI. The CDR3 covers 13 residues.